This is a list of T cell receptor beta chains from one sample in a study of shared clonotypes between healthy human individuals. Clones were read by immunoSEQ multiplex PCR, and TCRdb kept only the in-frame ones, dropping some. The table includes 550,000 to 700,000 clones, 55% to 85% detected once. The sequenced material came from memory CD4+ T cells sorted from blood. The receptors were gathered from a woman aged 30 to 39 in good health. Each CDR3 is given with its conserved first and last residue. The D gene is left open where the match is weak. Clone size, where shown, is once, few, many, or a class for clones that have expanded.

cdr3_aa: CASSLAWAGGTEAFF; cdr3_nt: TGTGCCAGCAGCTTAGCGTGGGCAGGGGGCACTGAAGCTTTCTTT; v_call: TRBV7-8; clone_size: once; d_call: TRBD1; j_call: TRBJ1-1
cdr3_aa: CAISAPGDRLSSYEQYF; cdr3_nt: TGTGCCATCAGTGCTCCCGGGGACAGGCTGAGCTCCTACGAGCAGTACTTC; v_call: TRBV10-3; clone_size: NA; d_call: TRBD1; j_call: TRBJ2-7
cdr3_aa: CASSPELDTQYF; cdr3_nt: TGTGCCAGCAGCCCAGAATTAGATACGCAGTATTTT; v_call: TRBV7-9; clone_size: NA; d_call: NA; j_call: TRBJ2-3
cdr3_aa: CASSPPRPSPDTQYF; cdr3_nt: TGTGCCAGCTCACCACCGCGGCCCTCCCCAGATACGCAGTATTTT; v_call: TRBV18; clone_size: NA; d_call: NA; j_call: TRBJ2-3
cdr3_aa: CASRDRVGKNIQYF; cdr3_nt: TGTGCCAGCAGGGACAGGGTCGGCAAAAACATTCAGTACTTC; v_call: TRBV6-1; clone_size: few; d_call: TRBD1; j_call: TRBJ2-4
cdr3_aa: CASGPSFFTTSGSYNEQFF; cdr3_nt: TGTGCCAGCGGCCCGAGCTTCTTCACAACTAGCGGGAGTTACAATGAGCAGTTCTTC; v_call: TRBV11-2; clone_size: NA; d_call: TRBD2; j_call: TRBJ2-1
cdr3_aa: CASSLGGAAQETQYF; cdr3_nt: TGTGCCAGCAGCTTAGGAGGGGCTGCCCAAGAGACCCAGTACTTC; v_call: TRBV7-6; clone_size: NA; d_call: NA; j_call: TRBJ2-5
cdr3_aa: CASSRQKGANQPQHF; cdr3_nt: TGTGCCAGCAGTCGCCAAAAGGGCGCCAATCAGCCCCAGCATTTT; v_call: TRBV27; clone_size: NA; d_call: NA; j_call: TRBJ1-5
cdr3_aa: CTSSQTDSSGGRYYEQYF; cdr3_nt: TGCACCAGCAGCCAGACAGACAGCTCAGGGGGTAGATACTACGAGCAGTACTTC; v_call: TRBV1; clone_size: NA; d_call: NA; j_call: TRBJ2-7
cdr3_aa: CASSQVRTSGRVPGEQFF; cdr3_nt: TGCGCCAGCAGCCAAGTGCGAACTAGCGGGAGGGTCCCTGGTGAGCAGTTCTTC; v_call: TRBV4-1; clone_size: NA; d_call: TRBD2; j_call: TRBJ2-1
cdr3_aa: CASSLDHGGPYNEQFF; cdr3_nt: TGTGCCAGCAGCTTAGATCACGGGGGTCCCTACAATGAGCAGTTCTTC; v_call: TRBV11-3; clone_size: NA; d_call: NA; j_call: TRBJ2-1
cdr3_aa: CASSVVGAGASYNEQFF; cdr3_nt: TGTGCCAGCAGCGTAGTAGGAGCGGGAGCCTCCTACAATGAGCAGTTCTTC; v_call: TRBV9; clone_size: NA; d_call: TRBD2; j_call: TRBJ2-1
cdr3_aa: CASRRGQGLNQPQHF; cdr3_nt: TGTGCCAGCAGGAGGGGACAGGGGTTAAATCAGCCCCAGCATTTT; v_call: TRBV28; clone_size: NA; d_call: TRBD1; j_call: TRBJ1-5
cdr3_aa: CASRPGAGGQETQYF; cdr3_nt: TGCGCCAGCCGGCCAGGAGCGGGAGGCCAAGAGACCCAGTACTTC; v_call: TRBV5-1; clone_size: NA; d_call: TRBD2; j_call: TRBJ2-5
cdr3_aa: CASSGLAGNIYEQYF; cdr3_nt: TGTGCCAGTTCAGGACTAGCGGGAAATATCTACGAGCAGTACTTC; v_call: TRBV19; clone_size: NA; d_call: TRBD2; j_call: TRBJ2-7
cdr3_aa: CASSRTPQETQYF; cdr3_nt: TGCGCCAGCAGTCGGACACCTCAAGAGACCCAGTACTTC; v_call: TRBV5-1; clone_size: NA; d_call: NA; j_call: TRBJ2-5
cdr3_aa: CASSNRVPNYGYTF; cdr3_nt: TGTGCCAGCAGCAACAGGGTCCCAAACTATGGCTACACCTTC; v_call: TRBV2; clone_size: few; d_call: NA; j_call: TRBJ1-2
cdr3_aa: CASSYVGGNEQFF; cdr3_nt: TGTGCCAGCAGCTACGTGGGCGGCAATGAGCAGTTCTTC; v_call: TRBV11-3; clone_size: few; d_call: NA; j_call: TRBJ2-1
cdr3_aa: CASSLGGWPQHF; cdr3_nt: TGTGCCAGCAGTTTGGGGGGATGGCCCCAGCATTTT; v_call: TRBV28; clone_size: NA; d_call: NA; j_call: TRBJ1-5
cdr3_aa: CASTALQGTYEQYF; cdr3_nt: TGTGCCAGCACCGCGTTACAGGGTACCTACGAGCAGTACTTC; v_call: TRBV28; clone_size: NA; d_call: NA; j_call: TRBJ2-7
cdr3_aa: CASSEGSEREQYF; cdr3_nt: TGTGCCAGCAGTGAAGGCTCTGAGCGGGAGCAGTACTTC; v_call: TRBV25-1; clone_size: NA; d_call: NA; j_call: TRBJ2-7
cdr3_aa: CATSPLGDGAGANVLTF; cdr3_nt: TGTGCCACCAGTCCCCTAGGGGACGGGGCTGGGGCCAACGTCCTGACTTTC; v_call: TRBV15; clone_size: NA; d_call: NA; j_call: TRBJ2-6
cdr3_aa: CAWRRTSGVYNEQFF; cdr3_nt: TGTGCCTGGAGACGGACTAGCGGGGTCTACAATGAGCAGTTCTTC; v_call: TRBV30; clone_size: NA; d_call: TRBD2; j_call: TRBJ2-1
cdr3_aa: CASSLGLEGTQYF; cdr3_nt: TGTGCCAGCAGCTTGGGACTAGAGGGGACCCAGTACTTC; v_call: TRBV9; clone_size: many; d_call: TRBD2; j_call: TRBJ2-5
cdr3_aa: CASSVDAGVINEQFF; cdr3_nt: TGTGCCAGCAGCGTAGATGCGGGAGTTATAAATGAGCAGTTCTTC; v_call: TRBV9; clone_size: NA; d_call: TRBD2; j_call: TRBJ2-1
cdr3_aa: CASSGTSGGVYGYTF; cdr3_nt: TGTGCCAGCAGCGGGACTTCAGGGGGTGTCTATGGCTACACCTTC; v_call: TRBV9; clone_size: NA; d_call: TRBD1; j_call: TRBJ1-2
cdr3_aa: CASSYPGEKLFF; cdr3_nt: TGTGCCAGCAGTTACCCTGGAGAAAAACTGTTTTTT; v_call: TRBV6-6; clone_size: NA; d_call: NA; j_call: TRBJ1-4
cdr3_aa: CASRPLGGGRAAYEQFF; cdr3_nt: TGTGCCAGCAGACCCCTGGGGGGCGGGAGGGCCGCTTATGAGCAGTTCTTC; v_call: TRBV27; clone_size: few; d_call: TRBD2; j_call: TRBJ2-1
cdr3_aa: CASSPGGPSGANVLTF; cdr3_nt: TGTGCCAGCAGTCCCGGAGGGCCCTCTGGGGCCAACGTCCTGACTTTC; v_call: TRBV28; clone_size: many; d_call: NA; j_call: TRBJ2-6
cdr3_aa: CASSPGLQGGEQYF; cdr3_nt: TGTGCCAGCTCACCAGGGTTGCAGGGCGGAGAGCAGTACTTC; v_call: TRBV18; clone_size: NA; d_call: NA; j_call: TRBJ2-7
cdr3_aa: CAWSVQALTPQHF; cdr3_nt: TGTGCCTGGAGTGTACAGGCGCTCACCCCCCAGCATTTT; v_call: TRBV30; clone_size: NA; d_call: NA; j_call: TRBJ1-5
cdr3_aa: CASSWTGEGEKLFF; cdr3_nt: TGCGCCAGCAGCTGGACAGGGGAGGGTGAAAAACTGTTTTTT; v_call: TRBV5-1; clone_size: NA; d_call: TRBD1; j_call: TRBJ1-4
cdr3_aa: CASSLQPVGGLAGGGQETQYF; cdr3_nt: TGTGCCAGCAGCCTACAGCCCGTTGGGGGACTAGCGGGAGGCGGACAAGAGACCCAGTACTTC; v_call: TRBV27; clone_size: once; d_call: TRBD2; j_call: TRBJ2-5
cdr3_aa: CASHGLAGGEQYF; cdr3_nt: TGTGCCAGCCACGGACTAGCGGGAGGCGAGCAGTACTTC; v_call: TRBV2; clone_size: NA; d_call: TRBD2; j_call: TRBJ2-7
cdr3_aa: CASSRGQGPWDTQYF; cdr3_nt: TGCGCCAGCAGCCGAGGACAGGGACCCTGGGATACGCAGTATTTT; v_call: TRBV5-1; clone_size: NA; d_call: TRBD1; j_call: TRBJ2-3
cdr3_aa: CASSSRAAGRNTIYF; cdr3_nt: TGTGCCAGCAGTTCCAGGGCCGCAGGCCGAAACACCATATATTTT; v_call: TRBV7-2; clone_size: NA; d_call: NA; j_call: TRBJ1-3
cdr3_aa: CSAGGQGYGYTF; cdr3_nt: TGCAGCGCCGGGGGACAGGGGTATGGCTACACCTTC; v_call: TRBV29-1; clone_size: NA; d_call: TRBD1; j_call: TRBJ1-2
cdr3_aa: CASSLGTGTDTQYF; cdr3_nt: TGCGCCAGCAGCTTGGGGACAGGCACAGATACGCAGTATTTT; v_call: TRBV5-1; clone_size: NA; d_call: NA; j_call: TRBJ2-3
cdr3_aa: CASSLGAASNQPQHF; cdr3_nt: TGCGCCAGCAGCTTGGGGGCGGCCTCAAATCAGCCCCAGCATTTT; v_call: TRBV5-1; clone_size: NA; d_call: NA; j_call: TRBJ1-5
cdr3_aa: CATSRDRQGGKTQYF; cdr3_nt: TGTGCCACCAGCAGAGATAGACAGGGGGGAAAGACCCAGTACTTC; v_call: TRBV15; clone_size: NA; d_call: TRBD1; j_call: TRBJ2-5
cdr3_aa: CASSPGPHGYTF; cdr3_nt: TGTGCCAGCAGCCCGGGACCCCATGGCTACACCTTC; v_call: TRBV5-4; clone_size: NA; d_call: NA; j_call: TRBJ1-2
cdr3_aa: CASSFSSSYNEQFF; cdr3_nt: TGTGCCAGCAGCTTCTCGAGTAGCTACAATGAGCAGTTCTTC; v_call: TRBV7-2; clone_size: many; d_call: NA; j_call: TRBJ2-1
cdr3_aa: CASNNRGSTGELFF; cdr3_nt: TGTGCCAGTAACAACAGGGGTTCCACCGGGGAGCTGTTTTTT; v_call: TRBV6-1; clone_size: NA; d_call: TRBD1; j_call: TRBJ2-2
cdr3_aa: CASSLSGSPGNTIYF; cdr3_nt: TGTGCCAGCAGTTTATCAGGGTCGCCGGGAAACACCATATATTTT; v_call: TRBV28; clone_size: NA; d_call: NA; j_call: TRBJ1-3
cdr3_aa: CASSPGSDYEQYF; cdr3_nt: TGTGCCAGCAGCCCGGGGAGCGACTACGAGCAGTACTTC; v_call: TRBV7-8; clone_size: NA; d_call: NA; j_call: TRBJ2-7
cdr3_aa: CASTEQGGNTIYF; cdr3_nt: TGTGCCAGCACAGAACAGGGGGGAAACACCATATATTTT; v_call: TRBV6-1; clone_size: once; d_call: TRBD1; j_call: TRBJ1-3
cdr3_aa: CASPIGTSGTHEQYF; cdr3_nt: TGCGCCAGCCCTATAGGGACTAGCGGGACCCACGAGCAGTACTTC; v_call: TRBV23-1; clone_size: NA; d_call: TRBD2; j_call: TRBJ2-7
cdr3_aa: CASSRKGGQPQHF; cdr3_nt: TGTGCCAGCAGCCGAAAGGGGGGCCAGCCCCAGCATTTT; v_call: TRBV11-3; clone_size: NA; d_call: NA; j_call: TRBJ1-5
cdr3_aa: CASTGYTDTQYF; cdr3_nt: TGTGCCAGCACCGGTTACACAGATACGCAGTATTTT; v_call: TRBV7-2; clone_size: NA; d_call: NA; j_call: TRBJ2-3
cdr3_aa: CASSFIFPGLAEETQYF; cdr3_nt: TGTGCCAGCAGCTTTATCTTTCCGGGACTAGCGGAAGAGACCCAGTACTTC; v_call: TRBV7-2; clone_size: NA; d_call: TRBD2; j_call: TRBJ2-5
cdr3_aa: CASSYSVGQSYEQYF; cdr3_nt: TGTGCCAGCAGTTACTCAGTGGGTCAGTCCTACGAGCAGTACTTC; v_call: TRBV6-6; clone_size: NA; d_call: NA; j_call: TRBJ2-7
cdr3_aa: CASSYPGQGGYEQYF; cdr3_nt: TGTGCCAGCTCATATCCAGGACAGGGCGGCTACGAGCAGTACTTC; v_call: TRBV18; clone_size: once; d_call: TRBD1; j_call: TRBJ2-7
cdr3_aa: CASSPQGDQPQHF; cdr3_nt: TGTGCCAGTAGTCCACAGGGAGACCAGCCCCAGCATTTT; v_call: TRBV19; clone_size: NA; d_call: NA; j_call: TRBJ1-5
cdr3_aa: CATSRALGQANEKLFF; cdr3_nt: TGTGCCACCAGCAGAGCCTTGGGACAGGCTAATGAAAAACTGTTTTTT; v_call: TRBV15; clone_size: NA; d_call: TRBD1; j_call: TRBJ1-4
cdr3_aa: CASSPSRTSFYEQYF; cdr3_nt: TGTGCCAGCTCACCGTCCAGGACTAGCTTCTACGAGCAGTACTTC; v_call: TRBV18; clone_size: NA; d_call: TRBD2; j_call: TRBJ2-7
cdr3_aa: CASSNIAGTGRTGANVLTF; cdr3_nt: TGTGCCAGTAGTAACATTGCGGGGACAGGGCGGACTGGGGCCAACGTCCTGACTTTC; v_call: TRBV19; clone_size: NA; d_call: TRBD1; j_call: TRBJ2-6
cdr3_aa: CASSSGQGYEKLFF; cdr3_nt: TGTGCCAGCAGTTCGGGACAGGGCTATGAAAAACTGTTTTTT; v_call: TRBV28; clone_size: NA; d_call: TRBD1; j_call: TRBJ1-4
cdr3_aa: CASSLNGRYGYTF; cdr3_nt: TGTGCCAGCAGTTTAAACGGGCGCTATGGCTACACCTTC; v_call: TRBV2; clone_size: NA; d_call: NA; j_call: TRBJ1-2
cdr3_aa: CACQPGRNYEQYF; cdr3_nt: TGTGCCTGCCAGCCCGGACGGAACTACGAGCAGTACTTC; v_call: TRBV30; clone_size: NA; d_call: NA; j_call: TRBJ2-7
cdr3_aa: CASSIGGAFKETQYF; cdr3_nt: TGTGCCAGTAGTATAGGGGGGGCCTTCAAAGAGACCCAGTACTTC; v_call: TRBV19; clone_size: NA; d_call: NA; j_call: TRBJ2-5